This T cell receptor beta chain comes out of a study of T cell repertoires in cytomegalovirus infection. About the research overall: Well-studied HLA-B-restricted CMV epitopes were used in the study alongside recently identified HLA-C-restricted ones. Signatures in public TCR beta sequences pointed to both CMV infection and matching HLA type. Study conclusions and caveats: Totalled public TCR beta family frequency picked out people who carried CMV plus the relevant HLA. CMV-specific TCR beta clonotypes restricted by HLA-C dominated the ex vivo response.

Trimming cost V 6 bases and J 8 bases; bases outside gene matches: 10. The CDR3 spans 16 residues. TCRdb redid the calling of the reads with MiXCR, one entry per CDR3 protein. The data contain 140,000 to 150,000 distinct CDR3 sequences, around 32% of them singletons. In the case of this clonotype: Its antigen remains unidentified.

The specimen comprised CD8+ T cells from cultured PBMCs, sampled from culture after CMV antigen stimulation. The V and J genes are TRBV12-3 or TRBV12-4 and TRBJ2-1; 13 bases agree with TRBD2. The receptor's source is a human donor in good health (CMV status not recorded). Some clones in this sample may be carry-over from other donors' samples. As DNA, the CDR3 is TGTGCCAGCAGACCCAGGACTAGCGGGGGCCCGGATGAGCAGTTCTTC. It codes for CASRPRTSGGPDEQFF.